Listed here are 5 T cell receptor beta chains from one sample, sequenced in a study of tumor and adjacent non-tumor tissue in lung cancer. No cell sorting was done before RNA was extracted from the tissue. The library came from three nested PCR rounds adapted from ARM-PCR protocols. Each CDR3 protein is one row after TCRdb ran MiXCR on the multiplex PCR reads. Of more than 120,000 distinct CDR3 sequences in the sample, about 71% were seen once. Sample: lung tumor tissue. The source is a man aged 55-75 years with small cell lung cancer.

This chain joins TRBV4-1 and TRBJ2-7; D is unresolved. The length of the CDR3 is 14 residues. CDR1 and CDR2 from the germline V gene are MGHRA and YSYEKL. The DNA for the CDR3 is TGCACCGGCAGCCAAGTCGCCGTTGCCTACGAGCAGTACTTC. Residues: CTGSQVAVAYEQYF.

This clonotype was detected only a few times. At one of its ends the junction is not consistent with the germline gene, which may arise from a read error. The chain combines TRBV6-6 with TRBJ2-5; perhaps TRBD2 as D (5 bases). CDR1 and CDR2 (germline): MNHNY, SVGAGI (reference sequence). This CDR3 contains 12 residues. Written as DNA, the CDR3 is TGTGCCTCCAGAGGAGCGGTGGAGACCCACTACTTC. This gives the protein CASRGAVETHYF.

For this clonotype: A much larger clonotype is one base distant, so this may be a read error. The CDR3 sequence is CASSCSGRGAYGYTF. Written as DNA, the CDR3 is TGTGCCAGCAGTTGCTCGGGGAGGGGGGCCTATGGCTACACCTTC. V is TRBV6-5 and J is TRBJ1-2; D perhaps matches TRBD1 (6 bases). There are 15 residues in the CDR3. Germline CDR1 and CDR2: MNHEY and SVGAGI. V was trimmed by 4 bases and J by 4 bases, leaving 16 bases between them.

Details on this clonotype: A read error is possible here, since a much larger clone lies one base away. The chain links TRBV20-1 to TRBJ1-2; D may be TRBD1 (6 bases). V lost 7 bases and J 4 bases, leaving 13 bases between the germline ends. CDR3 length equals 12 residues. The V gene's germline CDR1 is DFQATT and CDR2 SNEGSKA (reference sequence). In DNA form, the CDR3 reads TGCAGTGGGAAGGGGGATACCTATGGCTACACCTTC. Amino acids: CSGKGDTYGYTF.

In the case of this clonotype: This CDR3 fails to terminate in the conserved phenylalanine or tryptophan, so it likely reflects a read error. This chain joins TRBV20-1 and TRBJ2-7, with 8 bases matching TRBD2. Losses at the gene ends were 1 base for V and 0 bases for J; bases not matched to a gene: 2. The CDR3 loop spans 14 amino acids. CDR1 is DFQATT, CDR2 SNEGSKA, per germline (reference sequence). Here the CDR3 reads CSARGLAGSYEQYI. The CDR3 DNA sequence: TGCAGTGCTAGAGGGCTAGCGGGCTCCTACGAGCAGTACATC.